This T cell receptor (beta chain) was captured by sequencing in a study of T cell responses to AZD1222 COVID-19 vaccine. Trimming removed 1 base at V and 5 bases at J, with 8 bases between. The CDR3 loop spans 14 amino acids. CDR1 is SGHDN and CDR2 is FVKESK in the germline V gene. Points on this clone: Its target is not known.

This table comes from immunoSEQ multiplex PCR, and its TCRdb copy is limited to in-frame clones, with some not included. Of over 80,000 clones listed, approximately 90% are singletons. Whole-study findings and limits: Just six or seven AZD1222 recipients tested seropositive at baseline.

The clonotype was recovered from an adult who received the AZD1222 COVID-19 vaccine. This chain joins TRBV14 and TRBJ2-2; D unclear. The input for sequencing was peripheral blood, taken 28 days after the second AZD1222 dose. CDR3 in DNA: TGTGCCAGCAGCCAAGCGGTTTTTACCGGGGAGCTGTTTTTT. Translation: CASSQAVFTGELFF.